This is a list of T cell receptor beta chains from one sample in a study of T cell responses to AZD1222 COVID-19 vaccine. Data came from immunoSEQ multiplex PCR; TCRdb stores just in-frame clones and leaves some out. The data hold some 92,000 clones, with more than 75% observed a single time. Specimen: peripheral blood, collected on day 0 of MenACWY control vaccination. The receptors were sampled from an adult in good health. CDR3s include the opening cysteine and the closing phenylalanine or tryptophan. A D gene is named only where the DNA matches it firmly. The size of a clone is reported for some rows only, either as once, few or many, or as a class for expanded clones.

TRBV6-5	.	.	TRBJ1-1	CAGSGRGGGTEAFF	TGTGCCGGGTCCGGCAGGGGAGGGGGCACTGAAGCTTTCTTT
TRBV9	few	.	TRBJ2-3	CASSVRMGDTQYF	TGTGCCAGCAGCGTGCGGATGGGCGATACGCAGTATTTT
TRBV29-1	.	TRBD1	TRBJ1-1	CSAGTGSTEAFF	TGCAGCGCAGGGACAGGGAGCACTGAAGCTTTCTTT
TRBV2	.	.	TRBJ2-3	CASSAWAGGGTDTQYF	TGTGCCAGCAGTGCGTGGGCTGGCGGGGGCACAGATACGCAGTATTTT
TRBV5-4	.	TRBD2	TRBJ2-7	CASSLGGLARLYEQYF	TGTGCCAGCAGCTTGGGGGGACTAGCGCGTCTCTACGAGCAGTACTTC
TRBV5-6	.	.	TRBJ1-2	CASSLVGQGSHYTF	TGTGCCAGCAGCTTGGTCGGGCAGGGAAGCCACTACACCTTC
TRBV5-1	.	.	TRBJ1-1	CASSLAGRHPEAFF	TGCGCCAGCAGCTTGGCTGGGAGACACCCTGAAGCTTTCTTT
TRBV19	.	.	TRBJ2-2	CASSMKARGTGELFF	TGTGCCAGTAGTATGAAGGCCAGAGGCACCGGGGAGCTGTTTTTT
TRBV9	.	TRBD1	TRBJ2-1	CASSLTFGAGGPTGRLNEQFF	TGTGCCAGCAGCCTCACATTTGGGGCAGGGGGCCCTACGGGACGGTTGAATGAGCAGTTCTTC
TRBV19	.	.	TRBJ2-1	CASSWGYNEQFF	TGTGCCAGTAGCTGGGGGTACAATGAGCAGTTCTTC
TRBV2	.	.	TRBJ1-4	CASSESSTNEKLFF	TGTGCCAGCAGTGAAAGTTCAACTAATGAAAAACTGTTTTTT
TRBV6-6	.	.	TRBJ1-1	CASSYLALAFF	TGTGCCAGCAGTTACCTGGCCCTAGCTTTCTTT
TRBV5-4	.	.	TRBJ1-2	CASSRGDTNYGYTF	TGTGCCAGCAGCCGCGGAGATACTAACTATGGCTACACCTTC
TRBV11-2	.	.	TRBJ2-1	CASSSGSVLNEQFF	TGTGCCAGCAGCTCGGGGTCCGTTCTTAATGAGCAGTTCTTC
TRBV28	.	.	TRBJ2-7	CASSLGDKPYEQYF	TGTGCCAGCAGTTTAGGGGACAAACCCTACGAGCAGTACTTC
TRBV6-2/TRBV6-3	.	.	TRBJ1-3	CASSYSIGTGNTIYF	TGTGCCAGCAGTTACTCGATAGGGACTGGAAACACCATATATTTT
TRBV9	.	.	TRBJ1-2	CASSVVRGGYTF	TGTGCCAGCAGCGTAGTTCGAGGAGGCTACACCTTC
TRBV19	once	TRBD1	TRBJ2-5	CASSIDRGQTQYF	TGTGCCAGTAGTATCGACAGGGGGCAGACCCAGTACTTC
TRBV5-4	.	TRBD1	TRBJ2-7	CASSSRDSYEQYF	TGTGCCAGCAGCTCCCGGGACAGCTACGAGCAGTACTTC
TRBV3-1/TRBV3-2	.	.	TRBJ1-6	CASSQAGAGANSPLHF	TGTGCCAGCAGCCAAGCTGGGGCCGGGGCTAATTCACCCCTCCACTTT
TRBV4-3	.	.	TRBJ1-6	CASSLRVDPNSPLHF	TGCGCCAGCAGCCTCCGCGTGGATCCGAATTCACCCCTCCACTTT
TRBV21-1	.	.	TRBJ1-2	CATRAQDKSYGYTF	TGTGCCACCAGAGCCCAGGACAAATCCTATGGCTACACCTTC
TRBV7-9	.	.	TRBJ1-2	CASSPDTSYGYTF	TGTGCCAGCAGCCCAGACACTTCTTATGGCTACACCTTC
TRBV7-2	.	.	TRBJ1-5	CASSLLVNQPQHF	TGTGCCAGCAGCCTCCTTGTCAATCAGCCCCAGCATTTT
TRBV5-4	once	.	TRBJ2-5	CASSGTTGPGETQYF	TGTGCCAGCAGCGGGACGACTGGGCCGGGGGAGACCCAGTACTTC
TRBV6-5	.	.	TRBJ2-2	CASSDSPNTGELFF	TGTGCCAGCAGTGACTCGCCGAACACCGGGGAGCTGTTTTTT
TRBV3-1/TRBV3-2	.	.	TRBJ2-5	CASSLNPGQETQYF	TGTGCCAGCAGTCTAAATCCGGGGCAAGAGACCCAGTACTTC
TRBV7-2	.	TRBD1	TRBJ2-7	CASSIKTGFNEQYF	TGTGCCAGCAGCATAAAGACAGGGTTCAACGAGCAGTACTTC
TRBV9	.	TRBD2	TRBJ2-1	CASKSGGANEQFF	TGTGCCAGCAAAAGCGGGGGGGCGAATGAGCAGTTCTTC
TRBV5-8	.	TRBD1	TRBJ1-6	CASSRDRNSPLHF	TGTGCCAGCAGCCGGGACAGAAATTCACCCCTCCACTTT
TRBV28	.	.	TRBJ2-3	CASSPRPTDTQYF	TGTGCCAGCAGCCCAAGACCCACAGATACGCAGTATTTT
TRBV28	.	.	TRBJ1-1	CAITDSMNTEAFF	TGTGCCATTACTGACAGTATGAACACTGAAGCTTTCTTT
TRBV6-2/TRBV6-3	.	TRBD1	TRBJ2-2	CASSYLRGPLLTGELFF	TGTGCCAGCAGTTACCTCAGGGGGCCCCTCCTCACCGGGGAGCTGTTTTTT
TRBV12-3/TRBV12-4	.	.	TRBJ1-6	CASSLNDSPLHF	TGTGCCAGCAGTTTAAATGATTCACCCCTCCACTTT
TRBV7-2	.	TRBD1	TRBJ2-7	CASSLDRAYEQYF	TGTGCCAGCAGCCTGGACAGGGCCTACGAGCAGTACTTC
TRBV15	once	.	TRBJ1-5	CATSREVLNQPQHF	TGTGCCACCAGCAGAGAGGTCTTAAATCAGCCCCAGCATTTT
TRBV29-1	once	TRBD1	TRBJ2-7	CSATTGTGTYEQYF	TGCAGCGCAACAACAGGGACAGGGACCTACGAGCAGTACTTC
TRBV7-9	.	TRBD1	TRBJ1-5	CASSDSGTGNPQHF	TGTGCCAGCAGCGATAGCGGGACAGGGAATCCCCAGCATTTT
TRBV6-5	.	TRBD2	TRBJ2-5	CASRAPGLAGETQYF	TGTGCCAGCAGGGCCCCGGGACTAGCGGGAGAGACCCAGTACTTC
TRBV5-4	.	.	TRBJ2-5	CASSRDQETQYF	TGTGCCAGCAGCAGGGACCAAGAGACCCAGTACTTC
TRBV7-8	.	.	TRBJ2-7	CASSPQYEQYF	TGTGCCAGCAGCCCACAATACGAGCAGTACTTC
TRBV10-3	few	.	TRBJ1-3	CAIGQGETGNTIYF	TGTGCCATCGGTCAGGGAGAGACTGGAAACACCATATATTTT
TRBV15	.	TRBD1	TRBJ1-4	CATSSGQGNEKLFF	TGTGCCACCAGCAGTGGACAGGGGAATGAAAAACTGTTTTTT
TRBV29-1	.	.	TRBJ2-5	CSAWKGQETQYF	TGCAGCGCCTGGAAGGGCCAAGAGACCCAGTACTTC
TRBV6-5	.	.	TRBJ1-1	CASTNPQNTEAFF	TGTGCCAGCACCAACCCTCAGAACACTGAAGCTTTCTTT
TRBV25-1	.	.	TRBJ2-7	CASSGGDSLSSYEQYF	TGTGCCAGCAGTGGTGGAGACAGCCTTAGCTCCTACGAGCAGTACTTC
TRBV4-3	.	TRBD2	TRBJ2-3	CASSQVTSGGPTDTQYF	TGCGCCAGCAGCCAGGTGACTAGCGGGGGACCGACAGATACGCAGTATTTT
TRBV19	.	.	TRBJ2-1	CASTRVGNGYNEQFF	TGTGCCAGTACTCGGGTAGGCAACGGTTACAATGAGCAGTTCTTC
TRBV10-2	.	TRBD1	TRBJ2-2	CASSDPGQGNTGELFF	TGCGCCAGCAGCGATCCGGGACAGGGAAACACCGGGGAGCTGTTTTTT
TRBV6-2/TRBV6-3	.	.	TRBJ2-3	CASSNPAPDTQYF	TGTGCCAGCAGCAACCCGGCCCCGGATACGCAGTATTTT
TRBV5-1	.	.	TRBJ2-2	CASSKRTPGELFF	TGCGCCAGCAGCAAAAGGACCCCCGGGGAGCTGTTTTTT
TRBV10-3	.	TRBD2	TRBJ2-3	CAISGTSGLTDTQYF	TGTGCCATCAGTGGGACTAGCGGGCTGACAGATACGCAGTATTTT
TRBV19	.	.	TRBJ1-3	CASSYDGGAQNTIYF	TGTGCCAGTAGCTATGACGGGGGCGCGCAGAACACCATATATTTT
TRBV29-1	.	TRBD1	TRBJ1-2	CSVARGAGGDGYTF	TGCAGCGTTGCCCGCGGGGCAGGGGGCGATGGCTACACCTTC
TRBV15	.	.	TRBJ2-7	CATSRDLGSEQYF	TGTGCCACCAGCAGAGATCTAGGCAGCGAGCAGTACTTC
TRBV10-2	.	.	TRBJ1-1	CASKQEPMNTEAFF	TGCGCCAGCAAGCAAGAACCTATGAACACTGAAGCTTTCTTT